These 11 T cell receptor beta chains came from one sample sequenced in a study of neurological immune-mediated disorders. TCRdb itself ran the 5' RACE reads through MiXCR, one entry per CDR3 protein. The profile shows about 33,000 distinct CDR3 sequences, about 1.6% of them singletons. The specimen sequenced was PBMCs. These receptor sequences come from a woman aged 25 to 39 with multiple sclerosis.

This clonotype was found many times. The chain joins TRBV29-1 to TRBJ2-7, with D possibly matching TRBD1 (6 bases). The CDR3 consists of 13 residues. Germline V lookup: CDR1 SQVTM, CDR2 ANQGSEA. Deletions cut 2 bases from V and 0 bases from J, with 8 bases between. The chain's CDR3 is CSVEPDSSYEQYF. CDR3 coding DNA: TGCAGCGTTGAACCGGACAGCTCCTACGAGCAGTACTTC.

The table lists this clonotype with many counts. The chain couples TRBV5-1 to TRBJ2-7, with 8 bases lining up with TRBD1. CDR1 SGHRS and CDR2 YFSETQ come from the germline V gene. Trimming removed 3 bases from V and 6 bases from J; junction bases left unmatched: 5. The CDR3 is 13 residues long. This chain's CDR3 is CASSWPGQVEQYV. The CDR3 DNA reads TGCGCCAGCAGCTGGCCGGGACAGGTCGAGCAGTACGTC.

This clonotype was seen repeatedly, ten times or more. The chain employs TRBV5-1 and TRBJ1-1; 8 nucleotides agree with TRBD1. Germline loops: CDR1 SGHRS, CDR2 YFSETQ. The CDR3 is made up of 17 amino acids. Trimming cost V 0 bases and J 1 base; bases outside gene matches: 8. CDR3 residues: CASSLETGVGRNTEAFF. CDR3 bases: TGCGCCAGCAGCTTGGAGACAGGGGTCGGTCGGAACACTGAAGCTTTCTTT.

This clonotype was recorded many times. The V call is TRBV20-1, the J call TRBJ2-3; tentatively, D is TRBD2 (7 bases). The CDR3 extends over 14 amino acids. The V end lost 2 bases, the J end lost 4 bases, and 13 bases lay between the germline ends. Germline values: CDR1 DFQATT, CDR2 SNEGSKA (reference sequence). The CDR3 sequence is CSARRGGEPDTQYF. As DNA, the CDR3 is TGCAGTGCTAGAAGGGGGGGCGAGCCAGATACGCAGTATTTT.

This clonotype was detected ten times or more. CDR3 in DNA: TGTGCCAGCAACCGAACGAGGGGGAACTACGAGCAGTACTTC. It yields the protein CASNRTRGNYEQYF. The V gene is TRBV25-1, the J gene TRBJ2-7; D is perhaps TRBD1 (6 bases). Trimming took 7 bases from V and 3 from J, leaving 16 bases between them. CDR1 and CDR2 (germline): MGHDK, SYGVNS. The CDR3 totals 14 residues.

This clonotype was detected many times. This chain uses TRBV9 with TRBJ1-5; tentatively, D is TRBD1 (5 bases). Germline CDR1 SGDLS, CDR2 YYNGEE. Trimming removed 0 bases at V and 7 bases at J, with 11 bases between. This CDR3 is built from 14 residues. The CDR3 spells CASSVGGRGQPQHF. The CDR3 DNA follows: TGTGCCAGCAGCGTAGGGGGTAGGGGACAGCCCCAGCATTTT.

This clonotype was counted at least ten times. The rearrangement joins TRBV4-1 to TRBJ2-5, with no clear D. Germline V gene lookup returns CDR1 MGHRA and CDR2 YSYEKL. V was cut by 0 bases and J by 2 bases, with 7 bases left in between. The CDR3 has 14 residues. The CDR3 bases are TGCGCCAGCAGCCAAGAGAGTAGACAAGAGACCCAGTACTTC. Translated: CASSQESRQETQYF.

This clonotype was recorded at least ten times. The rearrangement joins TRBV7-9 to TRBJ2-5, with D possibly being TRBD2 (6 bases). Germline V gene sequence: CDR1 SEHNR, CDR2 FQNEAQ (reference sequence). The length of the CDR3 is 14 residues. V shed 1 base and J shed 3 bases, with 9 bases lying between them. DNA for the CDR3: TGTGCCAGCAGCTTAGTTCCTAGCGAAGAGACCCAGTACTTC. Translation gives CASSLVPSEETQYF. Full variable domain (remainder filled in from reference TRBV7-9 and TRBJ2-5): DTGVSQNPRHKITKRGQNVTFRCDPISEHNRLYWYRQTLGQGPEFLTYFQNEAQLEKSRLLSDRFSAERPKGSFSTLEIQRTEQGDSAMYLCASSLVPSEETQYFGPGTRLLVL.

This clonotype was seen ten or more times. The chain couples TRBV18 to TRBJ2-2; no definite D call. Germline values: CDR1 KGHSH, CDR2 LQKENI. V lost 7 bases and J lost 4, with 16 bases in between. The CDR3 consists of 15 residues. The CDR3 loop reads CASFPPGTPTGELFF. CDR3 nucleotide sequence: TGTGCCAGCTTTCCACCCGGCACTCCCACCGGGGAGCTGTTTTTT.

This clonotype has ten or more counts. The rearrangement links TRBV20-1 to TRBJ1-2; D possibly corresponds to TRBD1 (6 bases). The CDR3 totals 15 residues. V shed 0 bases and J shed 2 bases, with 13 bases lying between them. Germline V gives CDR1 DFQATT, CDR2 SNEGSKA (reference sequence). Here the CDR3 reads CSARDSRGANYGYTF. CDR3 nucleotides: TGCAGTGCTAGAGACAGTCGGGGGGCGAACTATGGCTACACCTTC.

This clonotype was found many times. The gene calls are TRBV29-1 and TRBJ2-5; D perhaps matches TRBD2 (5 bases). Germline values: CDR1 SQVTM, CDR2 ANQGSEA. The CDR3 runs 13 residues. V was pared by 7 bases and J by 4 bases, with 16 bases between. CDR3 loop: CSADGGGGETQYF. The CDR3 DNA reads as TGCAGCGCCGACGGTGGAGGAGGAGAGACCCAGTACTTC.